This is a list of T cell receptor beta chains from one sample in a study of blood T cell repertoires in COVID-19. Sequenced by immunoSEQ multiplex PCR; TCRdb stores in-frame clones only, minus some. The sample yields roughly 180,000 clones, less than 95% seen once. The material sequenced was peripheral blood. All receptors derive from a man aged 25 to 40 with COVID-19, enrolled during active disease. The CDR3 runs from the conserved cysteine through the conserved F or W. The D gene is left open where the match is weak. The size entry is marked missing in some rows and otherwise reads once, few, many or a size class.

TRBJ2-1 TRBV19 - - CASSITRGNEQFF TGTGCCAGTAGTATTACGAGGGGGAATGAGCAGTTCTTC
TRBJ2-3 TRBV2 - - CASSEIAASTQYF TGTGCCAGCAGTGAAATTGCGGCCAGTACGCAGTATTTT
TRBJ2-2 TRBV2 - - CASSDRTAAGELFF TGTGCCAGTAGCGACAGGACAGCAGCCGGGGAGCTGTTTTTT
TRBJ2-1 TRBV11-2 - - CASSLDGSYNEQFF TGTGCCAGCAGCTTAGATGGCTCTTACAATGAGCAGTTCTTC
TRBJ1-2 TRBV9 - TRBD1 CASSVDNRGDGYTF TGTGCCAGCAGCGTAGATAACAGGGGGGATGGCTACACCTTC
TRBJ2-7 TRBV4-1 - - CASSQVTRDYEQYF TGCGCCAGCAGCCAAGTTACCAGGGACTACGAGCAGTACTTC
TRBJ1-1 TRBV30 - - CAWGLQGRTEAFF TGTGCCTGGGGACTCCAGGGGAGAACTGAAGCTTTCTTT
TRBJ2-5 TRBV6-5 - TRBD1 CASSWTGGKETQYF TGTGCCAGCAGTTGGACAGGGGGGAAAGAGACCCAGTACTTC
TRBJ2-3 TRBV28 - TRBD2 CAGSAGGPDTQYF TGTGCCGGATCAGCGGGGGGGCCTGATACGCAGTATTTT
TRBJ2-2 TRBV6-5 - - CASSYVVSGSGELFF TGTGCCAGCAGTTACGTAGTATCGGGATCCGGGGAGCTGTTTTTT
TRBJ1-1 TRBV6-5 - - CASSQSAALNTEAFF TGTGCCAGCAGTCAATCGGCGGCCTTGAACACTGAAGCTTTCTTT
TRBJ1-2 TRBV15 - - CATSKGITDTIYYGYTF TGTGCCACCAGCAAGGGGATCACGGACACAATTTACTATGGCTACACCTTC
TRBJ2-1 TRBV4-1 - - CASSQVGESSYNEQFF TGCGCCAGCAGCCAAGTTGGGGAGAGCTCCTACAATGAGCAGTTCTTC
TRBJ1-5 TRBV19 - TRBD1 CASSTHNRGLNQPQHF TGTGCCAGTAGTACTCATAACAGGGGGCTCAATCAGCCCCAGCATTTT
TRBJ2-2 TRBV11-2 - TRBD1 CASSSRTGMGTGELFF TGTGCCAGCAGCTCCCGGACAGGGATGGGCACCGGGGAGCTGTTTTTT
TRBJ2-5 TRBV27 - TRBD2 CASSSSGVQETQYF TGTGCCAGCAGTTCTAGCGGGGTACAAGAGACCCAGTACTTC
TRBJ1-2 TRBV4-2 - - CASSQDLGANYGYTF TGTGCCAGCAGCCAAGATTTAGGGGCTAACTATGGCTACACCTTC
TRBJ2-1 TRBV20-1 - - CSARLMNEQFF TGCAGTGCGCGTCTGATGAATGAGCAGTTCTTC
TRBJ2-2 TRBV5-4 - TRBD2 CASSLSAGRAGELFF TGTGCCAGCAGCTTGAGTGCAGGGAGGGCCGGGGAGCTGTTTTTT
TRBJ2-5 TRBV29-1 - - CSVADREGETQYF TGCAGCGTTGCGGACAGGGAGGGAGAGACCCAGTACTTC
TRBJ2-5 TRBV11-2 - - CASSAPGEETQYF TGTGCCAGCAGCGCTCCAGGGGAAGAGACCCAGTACTTC
TRBJ1-3 TRBV6-1 - - CASSEGGGRDTIYF TGTGCCAGCAGTGAAGGTGGAGGGCGAGACACCATATATTTT
TRBJ2-5 TRBV19 once TRBD1 CASSRTGGSETQYF TGTGCCAGTAGTAGAACAGGGGGGTCAGAGACCCAGTACTTC
TRBJ2-5 TRBV7-9 - TRBD1 CASSPGTVETQYF TGTGCCAGCAGTCCTGGGACAGTAGAGACCCAGTACTTC
TRBJ2-5 TRBV5-4 - TRBD1 CASSPGTGSLLQETQYF TGTGCCAGCAGCCCCGGGACAGGGTCACTCTTACAAGAGACCCAGTACTTC
TRBJ2-3 TRBV5-4 - TRBD2 CASSPYRGGADTQYF TGTGCCAGCAGTCCTTACCGGGGGGGGGCAGATACGCAGTATTTT
TRBJ2-2 TRBV9 - TRBD2 CASSVGLAGGISGELFF TGTGCCAGCAGCGTAGGACTAGCGGGGGGGATCTCCGGGGAGCTGTTTTTT
TRBJ2-5 TRBV4-1 - - CASSHRPGQGLETQYF TGCGCCAGCAGCCACCGCCCTGGGCAGGGACTAGAGACCCAGTACTTC
TRBJ2-7 TRBV11-2 - TRBD2 CASSSLAGGPYEQYF TGTGCCAGCAGCTCCCTAGCGGGGGGCCCCTACGAGCAGTACTTC
TRBJ2-3 TRBV9 - TRBD2 CASSVGLAGGSTDTQYF TGTGCCAGCAGCGTAGGACTAGCGGGGGGGTCCACAGATACGCAGTATTTT
TRBJ1-3 TRBV5-1 - - CASSAGQQDTIYF TGCGCCAGCAGCGCCGGACAACAAGACACCATATATTTT
TRBJ2-4 TRBV7-2 - TRBD2 CASSLESGGAPKNIQYF TGTGCCAGCAGCTTGGAAAGCGGGGGGGCCCCCAAAAACATTCAGTACTTC
TRBJ1-1 TRBV10-1 - TRBD1 CASSDDQGGNTEAFF TGCGCCAGCAGTGACGATCAGGGGGGAAACACTGAAGCTTTCTTT
TRBJ2-1 TRBV4-1 - TRBD1 CASSWGGRDRANEQFF TGCGCCAGCAGCTGGGGGGGCCGGGACAGGGCCAATGAGCAGTTCTTC
TRBJ2-7 TRBV6-5 - TRBD2 CASSLLADSYEQYF TGTGCCAGCAGTCTACTAGCGGATTCCTACGAGCAGTACTTC
TRBJ1-2 TRBV5-4 - - CASSLIRESNYGYTF TGTGCCAGCAGCCTAATCAGGGAATCTAACTATGGCTACACCTTC
TRBJ1-1 TRBV10-3 once TRBD1 CAISAKQGDGEAFF TGTGCCATCAGCGCGAAACAGGGGGATGGTGAAGCTTTCTTT
TRBJ1-2 TRBV6-5 - - CASSYSGANYGYTF TGTGCCAGCAGTTACTCTGGGGCGAACTATGGCTACACCTTC
TRBJ2-7 TRBV5-6 once TRBD1 CASSLQGVTYEQYF TGTGCCAGCAGCCTTCAGGGGGTGACCTACGAGCAGTACTTC
TRBJ1-1 TRBV18 - TRBD1 CASQPGQQNTEAFF TGTGCCAGTCAACCGGGACAGCAGAACACTGAAGCTTTCTTT
TRBJ2-2 TRBV11-2 - - CASTLVVGELFF TGTGCCAGCACCTTAGTCGTAGGGGAGCTGTTTTTT
TRBJ2-1 TRBV29-1 - TRBD2 CSVETSGGLYNEQFF TGCAGCGTTGAGACCAGCGGGGGGCTTTACAATGAGCAGTTCTTC
TRBJ2-1 TRBV5-1 - - CASSFLNSLSYNEQFF TGCGCCAGCAGTTTCCTTAATAGCCTCTCCTACAATGAGCAGTTCTTC
TRBJ2-5 TRBV3-1/TRBV3-2 - TRBD2 CASSLLEVAGGPRETQYF TGTGCCAGCAGCCTCCTCGAAGTGGCGGGGGGGCCGCGAGAGACCCAGTACTTC
TRBJ1-2 TRBV19 - - CASRTTGNWGSYGYTF TGTGCCAGCCGAACCACAGGGAACTGGGGCAGCTATGGCTACACCTTC
TRBJ1-1 TRBV14 - TRBD1 CASSRGQLNTEAFF TGTGCCAGCAGCCGGGGACAGTTGAACACTGAAGCTTTCTTT
TRBJ1-2 TRBV5-1 - - CASSSRPQSANYGYTF TGCGCCAGCAGCTCCAGGCCGCAATCAGCTAACTATGGCTACACCTTC
TRBJ1-2 TRBV9 - TRBD1 CASSLPGQGRRYTF TGTGCCAGCAGCCTACCGGGACAGGGCCGGCGCTACACCTTC
TRBJ2-1 TRBV6-5 - - CASSYLTGRNEQFF TGTGCCAGCAGTTACTTGACAGGGAGGAATGAGCAGTTCTTC
TRBJ1-5 TRBV4-2 - - CASSQDSGGDQPQHF TGTGCCAGCAGCCAAGATTCGGGGGGAGATCAGCCCCAGCATTTT
TRBJ2-2 TRBV19 once - CASSPRTASLLELFF TGTGCCAGTAGTCCCAGGACAGCCTCTCTTCTGGAGCTGTTTTTT
TRBJ2-2 TRBV29-1 few - CSAPKGGGSDPGELFF TGCAGCGCCCCCAAAGGGGGGGGGAGTGACCCCGGGGAGCTGTTTTTT
TRBJ1-5 TRBV5-1 - - CASSLGLNSNQPQHF TGCGCCAGCAGCCTGGGACTGAATAGCAATCAGCCCCAGCATTTT
TRBJ2-3 TRBV5-4 - TRBD1 CASSFDRGRLDTQYF TGTGCCAGCAGCTTTGACAGGGGGCGCTTAGATACGCAGTATTTT
TRBJ1-1 TRBV11-2 - TRBD1 CASRTGGSTEAFF TGTGCCAGCAGAACAGGGGGCAGCACTGAAGCTTTCTTT
TRBJ1-5 TRBV12-3/TRBV12-4 - - CASSLLQGQPQHF TGTGCCAGCAGTTTATTACAGGGACAGCCCCAGCATTTT